What follows are 9 T cell receptor beta chains derived from one specimen sequenced in a study of shared clonotypes between healthy human individuals. Profiling relied on immunoSEQ multiplex PCR, and the TCRdb table lists in-frame clones only, not all of them. The table records a few million clones, approximately 95% of them present only once. Sequencing was performed on naive CD4+ T cells sorted from blood. Indicated subset: CD45RA+ positively selected. The receptors derive from a man aged 18 to 30 in good health.

The CDR3 coding sequence is TGTGCCAGCAGCAGAGACCCACCCACTCCTGGGACCCAGTACTTC. It encodes CASSRDPPTPGTQYF. The chain couples TRBV6-6 to TRBJ2-5; D is unresolved. The CDR3 has 15 residues. Looked up from germline, CDR1 is MNHNY and CDR2 is SVGAGI (reference sequence). The V gene lost 6 bases and the J gene lost 7 bases, with 21 bases spanning the gap.

The V call is TRBV11-3, the J call TRBJ2-2; 9 positions agree with TRBD1. This CDR3 has 15 amino acids. Per germline, CDR1 SGHNT and CDR2 YENEEA. Germline trimming cut 5 bases from V and 3 bases from J; bases unmatched to any gene: 4. CDR3: CASSLGTGHTGELFF. The CDR3 coding sequence is TGTGCCAGCAGCCTCGGGACAGGGCACACCGGGGAGCTGTTTTTT.

The chain links TRBV19 to TRBJ2-7; 7 bases match TRBD1. Trimming at V came to 1 base and at J to 2 bases, leaving 5 bases not matched to a gene. Germline CDR1 is LNHDA and CDR2 is SQIVND (reference sequence). The CDR3 runs 15 residues. CDR3 loop: CASSIGGQAPYEQYF. The CDR3 DNA reads TGTGCCAGTAGTATAGGCGGACAGGCCCCCTACGAGCAGTACTTC.

V gene TRBV6-1 combines with J gene TRBJ2-3; weak D call: TRBD2 (6 bases). Trimming shortened V by 3 bases and J by 0 bases, and 13 bases separated the two germline ends. CDR3 length: 16 amino acids. The germline V gene has CDR1 MNHNS and CDR2 SASEGT. CDR3 loop: CASSDTWTISTDTQYF. The CDR3 DNA reads as TGTGCCAGCAGTGACACATGGACTATCAGCACAGATACGCAGTATTTT.

The chain carries TRBV7-9 and TRBJ2-3, with 10 bases matching TRBD2. Germline loops: CDR1 SEHNR, CDR2 FQNEAQ (reference sequence). J was trimmed by 5 bases and V by 5 bases; bases with no gene match: 10. The CDR3 extends over 16 amino acids. CDR3 residues: CASSPSPSGREDTQYF. CDR3 sequence (DNA): TGTGCCAGCAGCCCCTCTCCAAGCGGGAGGGAAGATACGCAGTATTTT.

Only one count was recorded for this clone. This chain uses TRBV7-9 with TRBJ1-1, with TRBD1 as a possible D gene (5 bases). Between the trimmed V and J ends, which lost 2 bases and 3 bases, there was a span of 19 bases. This CDR3 has 17 amino acids. Germline V gene data show CDR1 as SEHNR and CDR2 as FQNEAQ (reference sequence). Written as DNA, the CDR3 is TGTGCCAGCAGCTTACTGAAGCCGACGGGGGGTGACACTGAAGCTTTCTTT. Amino acid sequence: CASSLLKPTGGDTEAFF.

The rearrangement joins TRBV4-3 to TRBJ2-3; D tentatively reads TRBD1 or TRBD2 (5 bases each). There are 17 residues in the CDR3. Germline V gene data show CDR1 as LGHNA and CDR2 as YSLEER. V was trimmed by 4 bases and J by 2 bases, leaving 19 bases between them. The CDR3 region has the DNA TGCGCCAGCAGCCGAGGGGTTGGGCCATCATACACAGATACGCAGTATTTT. Protein sequence: CASSRGVGPSYTDTQYF.

This chain joins TRBV9 and TRBJ2-7; 10 bases are shared with TRBD2. Germline CDR1 SGDLS, CDR2 YYNGEE. V was clipped by 3 bases and J by 3 bases; unmatched bases: 6. The CDR3 contains 15 residues. The CDR3 region is CASSGSSGRSYEQYF. The CDR3 nucleotides are TGTGCCAGCAGCGGTTCTAGCGGGAGAAGCTACGAGCAGTACTTC.

The J gene is TRBJ2-7, the V gene TRBV27, with 9 bases lining up with TRBD1. CDR3 length equals 14 residues. Germline lookup yields CDR1 MNHEY and CDR2 SMNVEV (reference sequence). Trimming at V came to 3 bases and at J to 4 bases, leaving 4 bases not matched to a gene. CDR3 region: CASSFTGTGYEQYF. The CDR3, as DNA: TGTGCCAGCAGTTTCACCGGGACAGGGTACGAGCAGTACTTC.